Given below is one T cell receptor beta chain in context. The antigen is not known. The CDR3 is 14 amino acids. V was cut by 1 base and J by 4 bases, with 10 bases left in between. Germline V gives CDR1 SGHVS, CDR2 FQNEAQ. This sample stems from a study of T cell clonotyping in hematopoietic cell transplantation. Findings and limits, study-wide: Pathologically expanded recipient clonotypes increased progressively from day 30 to day 180 as diversity fell.

Method: immunoSEQ multiplex PCR; TCRdb's copy keeps in-frame clones and lacks some. The table has 16,000 or so clones, 80% to 95% seen once. The chain joins TRBV7-8 to TRBJ1-2; D is unresolved. The specimen was peripheral blood mononuclear cells. The TCR originated in a man between 40 and 49 years old in good health. Some clones in this sample may be carry-over from other donors' samples. CDR3 sequence (DNA): TGTGCCAGCAGCTTAGTAATGAGTGGCTATGGCTACACCTTC. The encoded protein is CASSLVMSGYGYTF.